The 5 T cell receptor beta chains listed next were all sequenced from one sample in a study of blood T cells in healthy people across ages. Primers used in a second PCR of about 6 to 11 cycles were a sample-barcoded 5' primer and a J-beta primer mix. TCRdb ran MiXCR on the 5' RACE reads and lists one entry per CDR3 protein. Of more than 1,400,000 distinct CDR3 sequences in the sample, 42% were seen once. Material for sequencing was blood. The receptors stem from a woman aged 18-29 years in good health.

This chain joins TRBV2 and TRBJ1-2; the D gene is possibly TRBD1 (6 bases). The V end lost 1 base, the J end lost 7 bases, and 10 bases lay between the germline ends. This CDR3 spans 13 amino acids. Germline loops: CDR1 SNHLY, CDR2 FYNNEI. The CDR3, as DNA: TGTGCCAGCAGTGAAGACAGGGTCGGTGGCTACACCTTC. Its translation: CASSEDRVGGYTF.

This chain connects TRBV5-1 to TRBJ1-1; D is uncertain. V gave up 4 bases and J gave up 4 bases, with 11 bases separating them. CDR1 is SGHRS, CDR2 YFSETQ, per germline. CDR3 size: 13 residues. CDR3 coding DNA: TGCGCCAGCAGCGCGGAGAGTGCCACTGAAGCTTTCTTT. It translates to CASSAESATEAFF.

This clonotype was counted only a few times. The gene calls are TRBV29-1 and TRBJ2-7; TRBD1 might be the D (5 bases). The V and J ends lost 4 bases and 0 bases respectively, with 10 bases between them. The germline V gene has CDR1 SQVTM and CDR2 ANQGSEA. This CDR3 is built from 13 residues. CDR3 in amino acids: CSVATDNSYEQYF. For the CDR3, the DNA is TGCAGCGTTGCGACGGACAACTCCTACGAGCAGTACTTC.

Here the CDR3 DNA reads TGCGCCAGCAGCTCCGACTACTATGGCTACACCTTC. Protein product: CASSSDYYGYTF. This rearrangement joins TRBV5-1 to TRBJ1-2; D gene unclear. The CDR3 consists of 12 residues. V was shortened by 3 bases and J by 3 bases, with 6 bases between the two germline ends. CDR1 and CDR2 (germline): SGHRS, YFSETQ. Using reference TRBV5-1 and TRBJ1-2 for the parts outside the CDR3, the full variable domain is KAGVTQTPRYLIKTRGQQVTLSCSPISGHRSVSWYQQTPGQGLQFLFEYFSETQRNKGNFPGRFSGRQFSNSRSEMNVSTLELGDSALYLCASSSDYYGYTFGSGTRLTVV.

The rearrangement joins TRBV29-1 to TRBJ1-1, with D uncertain. The germline gives CDR1 SQVTM, CDR2 ANQGSEA. Trimming removed 3 bases from V and 6 bases from J, with 14 bases in between. The CDR3 contains 13 residues. This chain's CDR3 is CSVEAPKIPEAFF. Written as DNA, the CDR3 is TGCAGCGTTGAGGCGCCCAAAATACCTGAAGCTTTCTTT.